The 11 T cell receptor beta chains listed next were all sequenced from one sample in a study of T cell responses to AZD1222 COVID-19 vaccine. This table comes from immunoSEQ multiplex PCR, and its TCRdb copy is limited to in-frame clones, with some not included. The sample consists of 250,000 to 300,000 clones, 94% of them appearing once. Sequenced material: peripheral blood, taken 28 days after the second AZD1222 dose. Source of these receptors: an adult who received the AZD1222 COVID-19 vaccine.

V and J are TRBV7-8 and TRBJ2-7; the match to TRBD2 covers 10 bases. Trimming cost V 4 bases and J 1 base; bases outside gene matches: 10. Germline-derived CDR1 and CDR2 are SGHVS and FQNEAQ. The CDR3 has 17 amino acids. CDR3 sequence reads: CASSSMGLAGASYEQYF. The CDR3 nucleotides are TGTGCCAGCAGCTCGATGGGTCTAGCGGGGGCGTCCTACGAGCAGTACTTC.

The CDR3 protein is CASSNLDAAHYGYTF. DNA of the CDR3: TGTGCCAGCAGTAATCTTGACGCAGCCCATTATGGCTACACCTTC. The gene calls are TRBV6-7 and TRBJ1-2; D is unclear. TRBV6-7 is flagged as an ORF with uncertain function. This CDR3 has 15 amino acids. V lost 5 bases to trimming and J lost 5 bases, with 18 bases between them.

Comment on this clone: Additional DNA sequences in this sample encode the identical CDR3. V and J are TRBV18 and TRBJ2-5; D is undetermined. V lost 3 bases, J lost 5 bases, and 4 bases lay in between. Germline V gene data show CDR1 as KGHSH and CDR2 as LQKENI. The CDR3 consists of 11 residues. The CDR3 bases are TGTGCCAGCTCACCGGGGGAGACCCAGTACTTC. It translates to CASSPGETQYF.

This chain connects TRBV7-8 to TRBJ1-1; D is undetermined. V was shortened by 9 bases and J by 3 bases, with 20 bases between the two germline ends. CDR3 length: 15 residues. CDR1 and CDR2 from the germline V gene are SGHVS and FQNEAQ. The CDR3 DNA sequence: TGTGCCAGTGGTACCGTCAGCGGGTACGACACTGAAGCTTTCTTT. This gives the protein CASGTVSGYDTEAFF.

This clone has only one observation. The V and J genes are TRBV11-2 and TRBJ1-1; no definite D call. The V gene lost 5 bases and the J gene lost 10 bases, with 11 bases spanning the gap. This CDR3 has 11 residues. The germline gives CDR1 SGHAT, CDR2 FQNNGV. CDR3 residues: CASSPHNLAFF. The DNA for the CDR3 is TGTGCCAGCAGCCCGCACAATTTAGCTTTCTTT.

The chain combines TRBV5-1 with TRBJ1-6; D is unclear. Germline V lookup: CDR1 SGHRS, CDR2 YFSETQ. V lost 0 bases, J lost 5 bases, and 9 bases lay in between. The length of the CDR3 is 15 residues. In DNA form, the CDR3 reads TGCGCCAGCAGCTTGGTGGATGGGCATAATTCACCCCTCCACTTT. This encodes CASSLVDGHNSPLHF.

V and J are TRBV7-2 and TRBJ1-1; no reliable D call. The germline gives CDR1 SGHTA, CDR2 FQGNSA. This CDR3 has 12 amino acids. The V end lost 5 bases, the J end lost 5 bases, and 9 bases lay between the germline ends. The CDR3 reads CASSPFGTEAFF. CDR3 in DNA: TGTGCCAGCAGCCCCTTCGGGACTGAAGCTTTCTTT.

This clone was observed a single time. This chain joins TRBV10-3 and TRBJ2-7; TRBD1 agrees at 8 bases. The CDR3 length is 13 residues. The V and J ends lost 4 bases and 2 bases, in that order; junction bases with no gene match: 1. Looked up from germline, CDR1 is ENHRY and CDR2 is SYGVKD. CDR3 protein: CAISGTGTYEQYF. The CDR3 nucleotides read TGTGCCATCAGTGGGACAGGGACCTACGAGCAGTACTTC.

Concerning this clone: The sample carries other DNA sequences with the same CDR3. The chain combines TRBV9 with TRBJ2-2; possibly TRBD1 for D (5 bases). Germline assignment: CDR1 SGDLS and CDR2 YYNGEE. The CDR3 extends over 14 amino acids. V lost 2 bases and J lost 4, with 9 bases in between. The chain's CDR3 is CASSVGQGTGELFF. In DNA, the CDR3 is TGTGCCAGCAGCGTGGGGCAGGGCACCGGGGAGCTGTTTTTT.

The chain is built from TRBV7-2 and TRBJ2-7; the match to TRBD1 covers 9 bases. V shed 7 bases and J 1 base; nucleotides not matched to a gene: 5. The CDR3 is 14 amino acids. Germline assignment: CDR1 SGHTA and CDR2 FQGNSA. This chain's CDR3 is CASKKDRGSYEQYF. CDR3 sequence (DNA): TGTGCCAGCAAGAAAGACAGGGGGTCCTACGAGCAGTACTTC.

This chain uses TRBV30 with TRBJ1-2; D is unclear. V dropped 2 bases and J dropped 8 bases, with 24 bases sitting between them. The CDR3 runs to 16 residues. Germline V gene sequence: CDR1 GTSNPN, CDR2 SVGIG (reference sequence). The CDR3 region has the DNA TGTGCCTGGAGTTCCTACTTTGGGCTTGGAATGAGGGGCTACACCTTC. It translates to CAWSSYFGLGMRGYTF.